This passage covers 3 T cell receptor beta chains from one sample sequenced in a study of identical twins (dated by TCRdb to about 2016). The library was built by means of 5' RACE. The instrument was an Illumina HiSeq 2000. TCRdb cleaned the public reads at Q25 with fastp, built clones with MiXCR and kept in-frame beta chains. CDR3 protein duplicates are merged, each entry listing the most common genes and DNA. The sample table records fewer than 250,000 distinct CDR3 sequences; roughly a tenth of these occur just once. The ten biggest clones cover around 5% of the sample. Material for sequencing was memory (CD45RO+) T cells sorted from blood. The cell subset or site label, as the study defines it: CD45RO+ enriched T cells. The receptors stem from a young woman in good health.

This clonotype showed up many times. V and J are TRBV2 and TRBJ1-6, with D maybe TRBD1 (6 bases). The CDR3 is made up of 13 amino acids. CDR1 is SNHLY and CDR2 is FYNNEI in the germline V gene. V was clipped by 11 bases and J by 8 bases, with 16 bases between them. CDR3 nucleotides: TGTGCCGTAAACAGGGAATCGGATTCACCCCTCCACTTT. Translating it yields CAVNRESDSPLHF.

This clonotype was detected a few times. The CDR3 DNA sequence: TGCAGTGCTACGGGGGTCCAAGAGACCCAGTACTTC. Translation: CSATGVQETQYF. The chain couples TRBV20-1 to TRBJ2-5; TRBD2 is a possible D gene (6 bases). CDR1 and CDR2 from the germline V gene are DFQATT and SNEGSKA (reference sequence). Trimming removed 4 bases at V and 1 base at J, with 7 bases between. The CDR3 spans 12 residues.

This clonotype was picked up a small number of times. The chain employs TRBV7-9 and TRBJ2-3; 7 nucleotides match TRBD2. CDR1 and CDR2 from the germline V gene are SEHNR and FQNEAQ (reference sequence). There are 15 residues in the CDR3. Trimming took 7 bases from V and 4 from J; bases not matched to a gene: 11. CDR3 coding DNA: TGTGCCAGCACCTTCTTCGGCGGGAGTGCAGATACGCAGTATTTT. It is translated as CASTFFGGSADTQYF.